This note documents a single TCR beta chain sequence. Its antigen is undetermined. Compared with germline, one end of the junction differs, possibly owing to a read error. A sample-barcoded 5' primer and a J-beta primer mix were used in a second PCR of about 6 to 12 cycles. TCRdb re-derived calls from the 5' RACE reads in MiXCR, one entry per CDR3 protein. The sample holds roughly 800,000 distinct CDR3 sequences, 40% to 65% seen once. This sample stems from a study of blood T cells in healthy people across ages. Study-wide results and limits: With age, beta diversity per million T cells declined roughly linearly, significantly by over 35.

Ranging in age from about 6 to 100, the donors were healthy Caucasian individuals from Russia. Every donor provided roughly 10 milliliters of peripheral blood. Looked up from germline, CDR1 is ENHRY and CDR2 is SYGVKD. CDR3 length equals 18 residues. The sequencing input was blood. This chain uses TRBV10-3 with TRBJ1-6, with 11 bases aligning to TRBD1. This receptor was obtained from a man older than 75 in good health. CDR3 loop: CAISIGQGADTSNSPLYF. The CDR3 bases are TGTGCCATCAGTATTGGACAGGGGGCAGATACCTCGAATTCACCCCTCTACTTT.